Listed below are T cell receptor beta chains from one sample, sequenced in a study of beta chain features in type 1 diabetes. TCRdb's table, derived via immunoSEQ multiplex PCR, lists solely in-frame clones and lacks some. The data contain 400,000 to 500,000 clones, roughly 13% of them singletons. The sample comprised naive CD4+ T cells from blood. The source is a man younger than 45 in good health. Each CDR3 is given with its conserved first and last residue. A D gene is named only where the DNA matches it firmly. The size field is filled for only some rows; it gives once, few, many or a size class.

j_gene | abundance | d_gene | v_gene | CDR3aa | CDR3nt
TRBJ2-7 | few | TRBD1 | TRBV2 | CASRGTGEDEQYF | TGTGCCAGCAGAGGTACAGGGGAAGACGAGCAGTACTTC
TRBJ2-3 | few | NA | TRBV7-9 | CASSLTRFGTDTQYF | TGTGCCAGCAGCCTGACTAGGTTTGGCACAGATACGCAGTATTTT
TRBJ2-2 | NA | NA | TRBV5-1 | CASSSAGPTGELFF | TGCGCCAGCAGCTCCGCGGGGCCGACCGGGGAGCTGTTTTTT
TRBJ1-2 | few | NA | TRBV4-2 | CASSQASGTRGYGYTF | TGTGCCAGCAGCCAAGCATCAGGGACCCGGGGCTATGGCTACACCTTC
TRBJ2-5 | many | NA | TRBV29-1 | CSPKGVNLETQYF | TGCAGCCCGAAGGGGGTAAATTTGGAGACCCAGTACTTC
TRBJ2-2 | few | NA | TRBV7-9 | CASSLDSSNTGELFF | TGTGCCAGCAGCCTCGACAGCTCCAACACCGGGGAGCTGTTTTTT
TRBJ2-7 | few | NA | TRBV12-5 | CASGPYSRTDTYEQYF | TGTGCTAGTGGTCCATACAGCCGGACAGACACCTACGAGCAGTACTTC
TRBJ1-2 | NA | NA | TRBV29-1 | CSVRTPRRDGYTF | TGCAGCGTTCGGACACCTAGGAGGGATGGCTACACCTTC
TRBJ2-6 | NA | NA | TRBV19 | CASSIVRTAGANVLTF | TGTGCCAGTAGTATAGTAAGGACAGCTGGGGCCAACGTCCTGACTTTC
TRBJ2-1 | few | NA | TRBV7-9 | CASSFQRGVYNEQFF | TGTGCCAGCAGCTTTCAGAGGGGAGTTTACAATGAGCAGTTCTTC
TRBJ2-5 | few | NA | TRBV2 | CASSDGPQAQYF | TGTGCCAGCAGTGATGGACCGCAGGCCCAGTACTTC
TRBJ2-1 | NA | NA | TRBV7-9 | CASSFLRDAEQFF | TGTGCCAGCAGCTTTCTACGGGACGCTGAGCAGTTCTTC